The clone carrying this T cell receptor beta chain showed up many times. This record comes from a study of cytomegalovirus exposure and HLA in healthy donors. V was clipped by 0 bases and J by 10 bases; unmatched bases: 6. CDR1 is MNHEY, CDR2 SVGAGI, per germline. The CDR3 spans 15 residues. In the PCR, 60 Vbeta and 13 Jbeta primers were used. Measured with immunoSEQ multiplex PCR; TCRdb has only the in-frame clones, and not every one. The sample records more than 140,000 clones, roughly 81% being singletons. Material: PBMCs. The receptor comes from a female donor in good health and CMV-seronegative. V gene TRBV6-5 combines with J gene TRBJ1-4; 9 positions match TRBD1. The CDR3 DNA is TGTGCCAGCAGTTACTCTTGGGACAGGGTTGGAAAACTGTTTTTT. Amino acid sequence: CASSYSWDRVGKLFF.